The entry below describes one T cell receptor beta chain. Its antigen target is currently unknown. Base qualities are not at hand, and no much larger clone is one base apart. The source of the sample is a study of blood T cells in healthy people across ages (dated by TCRdb to about 2015). For the wider study: Template switching captured roughly one uniquely barcoded TCR beta cDNA molecule per two T cells in model experiments. Using deep sequencing normalized with unique cDNA molecular identifiers, the study measured how TCR beta repertoire diversity changes with age. The donors were split into four age groups: young (average about 15 years), middle-aged (39), aged (roughly 68) and long-lived (over 75). To avoid experimental bias, donors of different ages were spread randomly across the sequencing lanes. Using the same blood draw, the study looked at two additional independent replicas of 1 million unique cDNA reads for two donors, one aged 18 to 29 and the other aged 80 or older.

Systemically healthy Caucasian individuals from Russia, some 38 in total and aged roughly 6 to 95 years, were included as donors. Ten milliliters of peripheral blood were drawn from each donor into EDTA-treated Vacutainer tubes. Ficoll-Paque density-gradient centrifugation was used to isolate PBMCs, with at least 6.5 million per sample. Total RNA, at least 6 micrograms per sample, was extracted from PBMCs with Trizol reagent. For every donor, an aliquot of PBMCs went through flow cytometry to measure the percentages of naive CD45RAhigh/CD27high T cells. The library was produced with 5' RACE. Sequencing took place on an Illumina HiSeq 2500. The second PCR ran for roughly 7 to 11 cycles and used a J-beta primer mix along with a sample-barcoded 5' primer. Each TCR beta cDNA molecule received a unique molecular identifier from a template-switch 5' adaptor carrying 12 random nucleotides. At least 2.5 million CDR3-containing paired-end reads were obtained from each sample. First-strand cDNA synthesis was performed from all RNA using the Mint cDNA synthesis kit, with priming by a TRBC-specific oligonucleotide. All cDNA was treated with uracil-DNA glycosylase and then went through a first 18-cycle PCR with the universal primers M1SS and BC2_uni_R. Processing in the source paper ran as follows. For normalization, 1 million high-quality reads, each with a distinct molecular identifier, were randomly selected from each sample. Reads sharing molecular identifiers were discarded rather than binned into consensus sequences. MiTCR, with a Q25 quality threshold and the strictest error-elimination algorithm, was used for CDR3 identification, clonotype clustering and error correction. A nonparametric unseen species model with Euler transformation was used to estimate a lower bound on total TCR beta diversity. TCRdb cleaned the public reads at Q25 with fastp, built clones with MiXCR and kept in-frame beta chains. One record per CDR3 amino acid sequence lists the most common genes and DNA. The V and J calls shown here were made by TCRdb, not taken from the authors' results. The sample yields roughly 800,000 distinct CDR3 sequences; about 62% were counted once. The ten largest make up approximately 23% of the sample.

The paper's findings and limits, for the study overall: As age increased, observed TCR beta diversity per million T cells dropped in a roughly linear way, and a significant reduction was already evident by age about 40. The CMV infection status of donors was not known, potentially confounding age-related changes in expanded clonotypes. Because profiling used bulk unsorted PBMCs, naive and antigen-experienced compartments could not be compared conclusively. Total diversity estimates from one million sequenced T cells were considered lower bounds and underestimates. Compared with the aged group, the long-lived group had more naive CD4+ T cells, fewer expanded clones and increased TCR diversity, a pattern suggesting age selection. Observed TCR beta diversity correlated strongly with the percentage of naive T cells measured by flow cytometry.

The TCR was taken from a man aged 25 to 40 in good health. Specimen: blood.

The CDR3 has the sequence CASSLGGASGNIQYF. At the DNA level, the sequence is TGTGCCAGCAGCTTGGGCGGGGCTAGTGGAAACATTCAGTACTTC. Here the chain combines TRBV11-2 and TRBJ2-4; TRBD2 is possibly the D segment (6 matching bases). The germline V gene encodes CDR1 SGHAT and CDR2 FQNNGV. Spanning cysteine to phenylalanine, the CDR3 consists of 15 amino acids. The sequence is cut down to CDR3 DNA, 45 bases in frame from base 1. V is clipped by 3 bases and J by 6 bases, and the sequence between their germline boundaries is 15 bases long.